This passage covers 16 T cell receptor beta chains from one sample sequenced in a study of shared clonotypes between healthy human individuals. Produced via immunoSEQ multiplex PCR; TCRdb's table is partial and in-frame only. The table has roughly 2,500,000 clones, 90% to 95% seen once. Material: naive CD4+ T cells from PBMCs. Stated subset: CD45RA+ positively selected. The origin of the receptors is a man younger than 35 in good health. Some clones in this sample may be carry-over from other donors' samples.

In this sample, this clone turned up once. J is TRBJ2-4 and V is TRBV2, with D hard to call. From germline, CDR1 is SNHLY and CDR2 FYNNEI. The CDR3 has 14 amino acids. V shed 0 bases and J shed 5 bases, with 8 bases lying between them. The CDR3: CASSEAPGQNIQYF. In DNA, the CDR3 is TGTGCCAGCAGTGAAGCGCCAGGACAAAACATTCAGTACTTC.

The J gene is TRBJ1-3, the V gene TRBV18, with D tentatively TRBD1 (6 bases). Trimming removed 3 bases from V and 5 bases from J, with 17 bases in between. Germline V gene sequence: CDR1 KGHSH, CDR2 LQKENI. The CDR3 contains 16 residues. CDR3 sequence (DNA): TGTGCCAGCTCACCCCTTTCGGAGGGGGGAAGAAACACCATATATTTT. Translation: CASSPLSEGGRNTIYF.

J is TRBJ2-5 and V is TRBV6-5, with unresolved D. V lost 6 bases and J lost 2, with 10 bases in between. The CDR3 loop spans 13 amino acids. CDR1 MNHEY and CDR2 SVGAGI come from the germline V gene. The CDR3 loop is CASRPDGQETQYF. The CDR3 bases are TGTGCCAGCAGACCCGATGGGCAAGAGACCCAGTACTTC.

The chain uses TRBV30 and TRBJ1-4; D uncertain. CDR1 is GTSNPN and CDR2 is SVGIG in the germline V gene (reference sequence). Trimming shortened V by 0 bases and J by 6 bases, and 11 bases separated the two germline ends. This CDR3 region has 14 residues. Here the CDR3 reads CAWSVRGGDEKLFF. CDR3 coding DNA: TGTGCCTGGAGTGTACGAGGCGGGGATGAAAAACTGTTTTTT.

The chain recombines TRBV5-1 with TRBJ2-5; D is unclear. The CDR3 loop spans 13 amino acids. Germline loops: CDR1 SGHRS, CDR2 YFSETQ. Trimming took 4 bases from V and 5 from J, leaving 12 bases between them. CDR3 sequence reads: CASSPGPVETQYF. CDR3 DNA sequence: TGCGCCAGCAGCCCCGGCCCGGTCGAGACCCAGTACTTC.

This chain joins TRBV5-5 and TRBJ1-1; no firm D call. Germline V gene lookup returns CDR1 SGHKS and CDR2 YYEKEE (reference sequence). Between the trimmed V and J ends, which lost 5 bases and 6 bases, there was a span of 14 bases. This CDR3 is built from 13 residues. The CDR3 region has the DNA TGTGCCAGCAGTCCCCGAATTGGGGCTGAAGCTTTCTTT. It yields the protein CASSPRIGAEAFF.

This chain joins TRBV27 and TRBJ2-2, with 11 nucleotides matching TRBD2. The germline V gene has CDR1 MNHEY and CDR2 SMNVEV (reference sequence). This CDR3 is 15 amino acids long. The V and J ends lost 4 bases and 4 bases, in that order; junction bases with no gene match: 2. The CDR3 here is CASSYGLAGTGELFF. CDR3 in DNA: TGTGCCAGCAGTTACGGACTAGCGGGCACCGGGGAGCTGTTTTTT.

The chain links TRBV4-1 to TRBJ2-6; tentatively, D is TRBD2 (5 bases). V shed 2 bases and J shed 4 bases, with 21 bases lying between them. CDR1 and CDR2 (germline): MGHRA, YSYEKL. This CDR3 is 19 amino acids long. CDR3 nucleotides: TGCGCCAGCAGCCAATTCCTGAACTCAGGACTCTCCGGGGCCAACGTCCTGACTTTC. It is translated as CASSQFLNSGLSGANVLTF.

The chain is built from TRBV6-5 and TRBJ2-1, with 7 bases matching TRBD2. Germline CDR1 reads MNHEY; CDR2 reads SVGAGI. The trim removed 7 bases at V and 7 bases at J, leaving 10 bases unmatched. The CDR3 spans 14 residues. This chain's CDR3 is CASTGGLGGNEQFF. The CDR3 coding sequence is TGTGCCAGCACCGGAGGACTAGGTGGTAATGAGCAGTTCTTC.

CDR3 coding DNA: TGTGCCAGCCGACGGACCAGTAGGGGAGAGACCCAGTACTTC. As protein: CASRRTSRGETQYF. The chain is built from TRBV2 and TRBJ2-5; D perhaps matches TRBD1 (5 bases). The CDR3 is made up of 14 amino acids. Germline CDR1 SNHLY, CDR2 FYNNEI. Trimming took off 8 bases at V and 4 bases at J, with 17 bases between the two ends. Using reference TRBV2 and TRBJ2-5 for the parts outside the CDR3, the full variable domain is EPEVTQTPSHQVTQMGQEVILRCVPISNHLYFYWYRQILGQKVEFLVSFYNNEISEKSEIFDDQFSVERPDGSNFTLKIRSTKLEDSAMYFCASRRTSRGETQYFGPGTRLLVL.

This chain uses TRBV5-4 with TRBJ2-2; D is ambiguous. Germline values: CDR1 SGHNT, CDR2 YYREEE (reference sequence). CDR3 length: 18 residues. Between the trimmed V and J ends, which lost 1 base and 5 bases, there was a span of 21 bases. CDR3 in DNA: TGTGCCAGCAGCTTGTGGTCAGGCTACTTCGATGGGACCGGGGAGCTGTTTTTT. Amino acids: CASSLWSGYFDGTGELFF.

V usage is TRBV28 and J usage is TRBJ2-7; the D is unclear. This CDR3 comprises 15 residues. V lost 2 bases and J lost 2, with 13 bases in between. Germline V lookup: CDR1 MDHEN, CDR2 SYDVKM. This CDR3 is CASSLKQKPPYEQYF. CDR3 bases: TGTGCCAGCAGTTTAAAACAGAAACCACCCTACGAGCAGTACTTC.

The CDR3: CASSTPRSYEQYF. The CDR3 DNA follows: TGTGCCAGCAGCACCCCCCGCTCCTACGAGCAGTACTTC. V usage is TRBV7-2 and J usage is TRBJ2-7; no reliable D call. V gave up 5 bases and J gave up 0 bases, with 8 bases separating them. Germline CDR1 SGHTA, CDR2 FQGNSA. The CDR3 runs to 13 residues.

The V gene is TRBV10-3, the J gene TRBJ2-5; D may be TRBD2 (5 bases). Trimming removed 2 bases from V and 5 bases from J, with 15 bases in between. The CDR3 is 15 residues long. Looked up from germline, CDR1 is ENHRY and CDR2 is SYGVKD. CDR3 DNA: TGTGCCATCAGTGAGAACCAAAGAAGGGAGGAGACCCAGTACTTC. Its protein is CAISENQRREETQYF.

The CDR3 spells CASSPGRLYGYTF. CDR3 in DNA: TGTGCCAGCTCTCCGGGACGACTGTATGGCTACACCTTC. The gene calls are TRBV28 and TRBJ1-2; tentatively, D is TRBD1 (5 bases). The V end was cut by 8 bases, the J end by 5 bases, with 15 bases between. This CDR3 region has 13 residues. Germline V gene lookup returns CDR1 MDHEN and CDR2 SYDVKM.

In regard to this clone: One end of the junction does not line up with germline, which may come from a read error. The chain couples TRBV7-9 to TRBJ2-1, with TRBD2 identical over 13 bases. Germline values: CDR1 SEHNR, CDR2 FQNEAQ (reference sequence). The CDR3 is made up of 15 amino acids. CDR3 coding DNA: TGTGCCAGCAGCCTAGCACTAGCGGGAGGGAATGAGCAGTTCTTC. Translation: CASSLALAGGNEQFF. Full variable domain (rest looked up from reference TRBV7-9 and TRBJ2-1): DTGVSQNPRHKITKRGQNVTFRCDPISEHNRLYWYRQTLGQGPEFLTYFQNEAQLEKSRLLSDRFSAERPKGSFSTLEIQRTEQGDSAMYLCASSLALAGGNEQFFGPGTRLTVL.